This entry lists 21 T cell receptor beta chains sequenced from one sample in a study of blood T cell repertoires in COVID-19. Assay: immunoSEQ multiplex PCR; the TCRdb copy retains only in-frame clones and omits some. The sample has more than 400,000 clones; roughly 88% are singletons. The sequencing sample was made of PBMCs or T cells enriched from blood (not recorded which). These receptors were obtained from a man between 18 and 29 years old who had recovered from COVID-19.

The chain uses TRBV29-1 and TRBJ2-1, with 9 bases identical to TRBD2. The V and J ends lost 2 bases and 10 bases, in that order; junction bases with no gene match: 12. The CDR3 has 15 amino acids. Germline lookup yields CDR1 SQVTM and CDR2 ANQGSEA. The CDR3 protein is CSVEFSGGIPGEQFF. CDR3 in DNA: TGCAGCGTTGAATTTAGCGGGGGAATACCAGGGGAGCAGTTCTTC.

This chain uses TRBV28 with TRBJ1-4; tentatively, D is TRBD1 (6 bases). V was trimmed by 7 bases and J by 7 bases, leaving 19 bases between them. The germline V gene has CDR1 MDHEN and CDR2 SYDVKM. The CDR3 spans 15 residues. Written as DNA, the CDR3 is TGTGCCAGCACCGGGCGGCCTCAGGGGATTGAAAAACTGTTTTTT. Amino acids: CASTGRPQGIEKLFF. Supplemented by reference TRBV28 and TRBJ1-4, the full variable domain reads DVKVTQSSRYLVKRTGEKVFLECVQDMDHENMFWYRQDPGLGLRLIYFSYDVKMKEKGDIPEGYSVSREKKERFSLILESASTNQTSMYLCASTGRPQGIEKLFFGSGTQLSVL.

The rearrangement links TRBV5-6 to TRBJ1-2, with 8 bases that match TRBD1. Germline V lookup: CDR1 SGHDT, CDR2 YYEEEE. This CDR3 is 14 amino acids long. V was clipped by 0 bases and J by 4 bases; unmatched bases: 2. The CDR3 nucleotides are TGTGCCAGCAGCTTGGACAGGGGGATCTATGGCTACACCTTC. Translation: CASSLDRGIYGYTF.

The gene calls are TRBV5-8 and TRBJ1-6, with D unresolved. Trimming pared 2 bases from V and 4 bases from J, leaving 7 bases between. Germline V gene lookup returns CDR1 SGHTS and CDR2 YDEGEE. The CDR3 runs 14 residues. This chain's CDR3 is CASSFPVYNSPLHF. In DNA, the CDR3 is TGTGCCAGCAGCTTCCCGGTTTATAATTCACCCCTCCACTTT.

The rearrangement links TRBV5-4 to TRBJ2-3; 12 bases line up with TRBD2. The CDR3 totals 16 residues. V lost 4 bases to trimming and J lost 1 base; unmatched junction nucleotides: 4. Germline loops: CDR1 SGHNT, CDR2 YYREEE (reference sequence). CDR3 sequence reads: CASSRRLAGGTDTQYF. CDR3 in DNA: TGTGCCAGCAGCCGACGACTAGCGGGAGGCACAGATACGCAGTATTTT.

The V and J genes are TRBV5-4 and TRBJ2-5; D is unresolved. V shed 1 base and J shed 1 base, with 8 bases lying between them. This CDR3 is 14 amino acids long. Germline V gene data show CDR1 as SGHNT and CDR2 as YYREEE (reference sequence). Written as DNA, the CDR3 is TGTGCCAGCAGCTTGATAGAAACCCAAGAGACCCAGTACTTC. It encodes CASSLIETQETQYF.

This clone showed up just once. The chain couples TRBV28 to TRBJ2-3; 9 nucleotides line up with TRBD2. This CDR3 is built from 16 residues. V shed 5 bases and J 2 bases; nucleotides not matched to a gene: 8. The germline V gene has CDR1 MDHEN and CDR2 SYDVKM. The CDR3 nucleotides are TGTGCCAGCAGTCCGGGTCTAGCGGGGTTCACAGATACGCAGTATTTT. It codes for CASSPGLAGFTDTQYF. The whole variable domain, remainder taken from reference TRBV28 and TRBJ2-3, is DVKVTQSSRYLVKRTGEKVFLECVQDMDHENMFWYRQDPGLGLRLIYFSYDVKMKEKGDIPEGYSVSREKKERFSLILESASTNQTSMYLCASSPGLAGFTDTQYFGPGTRLTVL.

The chain links TRBV5-1 to TRBJ2-2, with 9 bases aligning to TRBD2. V lost 7 bases and J lost 8; bases outside the gene matches: 15. The CDR3 runs to 16 residues. Germline CDR1 reads SGHRS; CDR2 reads YFSETQ. The CDR3 region has the DNA TGCGCCAGCTCCAAAGACGCCGATAGCGGGAGAGGGGAGCTGTTTTTT. Its protein product is CASSKDADSGRGELFF.

The chain couples TRBV2 to TRBJ1-1; 7 bases are shared with TRBD1. Trimming at V came to 6 bases and at J to 9 bases, leaving 7 bases not matched to a gene. The CDR3 runs to 12 residues. The germline CDR1 and CDR2 sequences are SNHLY and FYNNEI. The CDR3 DNA reads as TGTGCCAGCAGAGTCGACAGGGCCAAAGCTTTCTTT. As protein: CASRVDRAKAFF.

This clone has more than one count but fewer than ten. This sequence joins TRBV5-1 and TRBJ1-1, with 12 bases aligning to TRBD1. This CDR3 contains 16 residues. The V gene's germline CDR1 is SGHRS and CDR2 YFSETQ. J was trimmed by 3 bases and V by 4 bases; bases with no gene match: 7. DNA for the CDR3: TGCGCCAGCAGCAGGGGGACAGGGGGCGACCACACTGAAGCTTTCTTT. Translating it yields CASSRGTGGDHTEAFF.

This clone turned up a few times. V and J are TRBV24-1 and TRBJ1-1; D remains unclear. The CDR3 sequence is 11 residues long. Trimming left V 9 bases short and J 4 bases short, with 8 bases between. From germline, CDR1 is KGHDR and CDR2 SFDVKD. Written as DNA, the CDR3 is TGTGCCACCGATTCGGGCACTGAAGCTTTCTTT. Protein sequence: CATDSGTEAFF.

The chain combines TRBV5-1 with TRBJ2-3; 8 bases align to TRBD1. The germline gives CDR1 SGHRS, CDR2 YFSETQ. The CDR3 is 15 amino acids. Losses at the gene ends were 4 bases for V and 1 base for J; bases not matched to a gene: 5. The CDR3 sequence: CASSPQGARTDTQYF. CDR3 nucleotide sequence: TGCGCCAGCAGCCCTCAGGGGGCCCGCACAGATACGCAGTATTTT.

The chain uses TRBV5-1 and TRBJ1-2; 7 bases match TRBD1. The V gene end was trimmed by 3 bases and the J gene end by 8 bases; junction bases not matched to a gene: 13. The germline V gene has CDR1 SGHRS and CDR2 YFSETQ. CDR3 size: 15 residues. This CDR3 is CASSSDAGQVDGYTF. For the CDR3, the DNA is TGCGCCAGCAGCTCCGACGCAGGACAGGTTGACGGCTACACCTTC. Complete variable domain (other parts from reference TRBV5-1 and TRBJ1-2): KAGVTQTPRYLIKTRGQQVTLSCSPISGHRSVSWYQQTPGQGLQFLFEYFSETQRNKGNFPGRFSGRQFSNSRSEMNVSTLELGDSALYLCASSSDAGQVDGYTFGSGTRLTVV.

This chain connects TRBV3-1 (or the pseudogene TRBV3-2) to TRBJ2-1; 12 nucleotides agree with TRBD2. Germline V CDR1 and CDR2: LGHDT, YNNKEL (reference sequence). V lost 4 bases to trimming and J lost 5 bases; unmatched junction nucleotides: 6. The CDR3 has 16 amino acids. The chain's CDR3 is CASSPLAGGYDNEQFF. The CDR3 DNA sequence: TGTGCCAGCAGCCCACTAGCGGGGGGATACGACAATGAGCAGTTCTTC.

The rearrangement links TRBV5-5 to TRBJ1-2; no reliable D call. The CDR3 consists of 14 residues. CDR1 SGHKS and CDR2 YYEKEE come from the germline V gene (reference sequence). Trimming pared 4 bases from V and 4 bases from J, leaving 14 bases between. CDR3 sequence reads: CASSPEGSFYGYTF. CDR3 sequence (DNA): TGTGCCAGCAGCCCGGAAGGGAGTTTCTATGGCTACACCTTC.

This chain joins TRBV4-1 and TRBJ2-1; 12 positions agree with TRBD2. This CDR3 is 15 amino acids long. The germline CDR1 and CDR2 sequences are MGHRA and YSYEKL. The J segment lost 2 bases and the V segment lost 6 bases, leaving 2 bases of the junction unmatched. DNA for the CDR3: TGCGCCAGCAGGAGACTAGCGGGAGCCTACAATGAGCAGTTCTTC. Translating gives CASRRLAGAYNEQFF.

The chain combines TRBV5-5 with TRBJ1-1; possibly TRBD1 for D (5 bases). The length of the CDR3 is 12 residues. V dropped 3 bases and J dropped 3 bases, with 6 bases sitting between them. The V gene's germline CDR1 is SGHKS and CDR2 YYEKEE (reference sequence). The CDR3 is CASSWGYTEAFF. The CDR3 DNA reads TGTGCCAGCAGCTGGGGCTACACTGAAGCTTTCTTT.

The rearrangement joins TRBV3-1 (or the pseudogene TRBV3-2) to TRBJ1-1; D unclear. The CDR3 runs 13 residues. V lost 3 bases and J lost 2, with 7 bases in between. The germline CDR1 and CDR2 sequences are LGHDT and YNNKEL (reference sequence). The CDR3 spells CASSQTPNTEAFF. The CDR3 DNA sequence: TGTGCCAGCAGCCAGACACCTAACACTGAAGCTTTCTTT.

The CDR3 nucleotides are TGTGCCAGTAGTATCTCAGGGTATAATTCACCCCTCCACTTT. It encodes CASSISGYNSPLHF. The chain joins TRBV19 to TRBJ1-6, with D perhaps matching TRBD1 (5 bases). CDR1 is LNHDA, CDR2 SQIVND, per germline (reference sequence). CDR3 length: 14 residues. V dropped 3 bases and J dropped 4 bases, with 7 bases sitting between them.

The chain uses TRBV28 and TRBJ2-3; D uncertain. The CDR3 sequence is 11 residues long. Looked up from germline, CDR1 is MDHEN and CDR2 is SYDVKM. V was trimmed by 5 bases and J by 2 bases, leaving 2 bases between them. The CDR3 spells CASSLTDTQYF. The CDR3 nucleotides read TGTGCCAGCAGTCTCACAGATACGCAGTATTTT.

The chain uses TRBV5-8 and TRBJ1-5, with 7 bases aligning to TRBD1. The CDR3 extends over 14 amino acids. The germline V gene has CDR1 SGHTS and CDR2 YDEGEE. Trimming cost V 5 bases and J 9 bases; bases outside gene matches: 11. The CDR3 protein is CASSSPGGLGPQHF. The CDR3 DNA is TGTGCCAGCAGTAGCCCAGGGGGATTAGGGCCCCAGCATTTT.